The entry that follows covers one T cell receptor beta chain sequence. This table comes from immunoSEQ multiplex PCR, and its TCRdb copy is limited to in-frame clones, with some not included. The sample holds approximately 160,000 clones; 90% to 95% are singletons and the top ten take 4.5% to 6.5%. Germline V lookup: CDR1 SGHDT, CDR2 YYEEEE. Deletions cut 1 base from V and 0 bases from J, with 16 bases between. CDR3 size: 17 residues. The entry originates in a study of T cell responses to AZD1222 COVID-19 vaccine. The sample here was peripheral blood, taken on day 0 of AZD1222 vaccination. The chain has TRBV5-6 and TRBJ1-1, with D unclear. The TCR was taken from an adult in good health. The CDR3 spells CASSLPPQLHMNTEAFF. For the CDR3, the DNA is TGTGCCAGCAGCTTGCCCCCCCAGTTACACATGAACACTGAAGCTTTCTTT.